The T cell receptor (beta chain) described here comes from a study of CD8+ T cells in alopecia areata. PBMCs served as the source from which CD4+ and CD8+ T cells were sorted. CDR3 size: 12 residues. Trimming removed 1 base at V and 5 bases at J, with 6 bases between. Germline V CDR1 and CDR2: SGHAT, FQNNGV. For this clone: What it binds is not known.

cDNA serving as the sequencing template came from extracted, reverse transcribed RNA. Data came from immunoSEQ multiplex PCR; TCRdb stores just in-frame clones and leaves some out. The sample records some 160,000 clones, less than 65% being singletons. Study-wide findings and caveats: Relative to mice, TCR sharing across patients was less clear, a difference possibly HLA-related.

The chain combines TRBV11-2 with TRBJ2-7; D is uncertain. The sample comprised CD8+ T cells sorted from blood. This clonotype originated in a human donor in good health. The CDR3 sequence is CASSLGWDEQYF. CDR3 coding DNA: TGTGCCAGCAGCTTAGGATGGGACGAGCAGTACTTC. The full variable domain, rest sourced from reference TRBV11-2 and TRBJ2-7, is EAGVAQSPRYKIIEKRQSVAFWCNPISGHATLYWYQQILGQGPKLLIQFQNNGVVDDSQLPKDRFSAERLKGVDSTLKIQPAKLEDSAVYLCASSLGWDEQYFGPGTRLTVT.